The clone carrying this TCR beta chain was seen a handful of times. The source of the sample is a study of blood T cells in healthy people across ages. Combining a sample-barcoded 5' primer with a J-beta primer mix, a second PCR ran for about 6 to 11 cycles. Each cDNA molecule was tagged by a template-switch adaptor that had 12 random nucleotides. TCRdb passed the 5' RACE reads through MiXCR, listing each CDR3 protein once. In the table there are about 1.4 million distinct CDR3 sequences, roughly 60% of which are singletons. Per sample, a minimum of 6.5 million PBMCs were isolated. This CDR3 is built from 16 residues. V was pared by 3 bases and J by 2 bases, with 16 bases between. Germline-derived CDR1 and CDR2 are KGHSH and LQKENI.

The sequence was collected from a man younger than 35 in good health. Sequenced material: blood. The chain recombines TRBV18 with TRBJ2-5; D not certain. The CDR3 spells CASSPQPGPPQETQYF. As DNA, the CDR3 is TGTGCCAGCTCACCTCAGCCCGGGCCTCCTCAAGAGACCCAGTACTTC.